The source of this T cell receptor beta chain is a study of CD8 T cells in Susac syndrome. Study overall: Among the sequenced Susac syndrome patients, 5 or 6 had active disease while about eight were in remission. Blood was drawn from Susac syndrome patients while they were therapy-naive, on corticosteroids, or on intravenous immunoglobulin alone.

In contrast to the negatively isolated CD8+ and CD4+ T cells, TEMRA cells were FACS-enriched. RNA was extracted with the RNeasy kit, and a quantity of about 0.45 to 1 ug was reverse transcribed using random hexamers. TCR beta CDR3 was amplified by immunoSEQ covering 54 Vbeta and 13 Jbeta. TCRdb itself ran the immunoSEQ multiplex PCR reads through MiXCR, one entry per CDR3 protein. The profile shows fewer than 200,000 distinct CDR3 sequences, more than 85% of them singletons. Germline CDR1 reads SGHRS; CDR2 reads YFSETQ. V lost 1 base and J lost 4, with 11 bases in between. The CDR3 runs to 14 residues. This clonotype was recorded a few times.

The rearrangement joins TRBV5-1 to TRBJ2-5; D ambiguous. Sequencing was done on a sample of CD4+ T cells from PBMCs. The clonotype was recovered from a human donor with Susac syndrome. CDR3 bases: TGCGCCAGCAGCTTGTATTCCCCGGCAGAGACCCAGTACTTC. Translating gives CASSLYSPAETQYF.